The 16 T cell receptor beta chains below all came from one sample that was sequenced in a study of cytomegalovirus exposure and HLA in healthy donors. The repertoire was sequenced with immunoSEQ multiplex PCR; TCRdb's copy has only in-frame clones and lacks some. Of 160,000 or so clones listed, 85% to 90% are singletons. The sequenced sample consisted of PBMCs. Source of these receptors: a woman aged 25 to 39 in good health and CMV-seronegative.

The rearrangement links TRBV10-3 to TRBJ1-4, with D possibly TRBD1 on 5 matching bases. Germline loops: CDR1 ENHRY, CDR2 SYGVKD. V was pared by 4 bases and J by 5 bases, with 26 bases between. The length of the CDR3 is 19 residues. CDR3 region: CAISGPTGVTAAGNEKLFF. CDR3 coding DNA: TGTGCCATCAGTGGCCCGACGGGGGTGACCGCCGCTGGGAATGAAAAACTGTTTTTT.

The genes are TRBV6-1 and TRBJ1-1; possibly TRBD1 for D (5 bases). The CDR3 is made up of 10 amino acids. The germline V and J ends were trimmed by 3 bases and 10 bases, with 6 bases remaining between them. Germline CDR1 reads MNHNS; CDR2 reads SASEGT. In DNA form, the CDR3 reads TGTGCCAGCAGTGACAGGGTAGCTTTCTTT. Translation: CASSDRVAFF.

The chain links TRBV4-1 to TRBJ1-2, with D perhaps TRBD1 (5 bases). The V and J ends lost 0 bases and 2 bases respectively, with 10 bases between them. There are 15 residues in the CDR3. Per germline, CDR1 MGHRA and CDR2 YSYEKL. This CDR3 is CASSQDPRVNYGYTF. Written as DNA, the CDR3 is TGCGCCAGCAGCCAAGATCCCAGGGTCAACTATGGCTACACCTTC.

The chain carries TRBV9 and TRBJ2-1; tentative D call: TRBD2 (5 bases). This CDR3 spans 13 amino acids. V lost 4 bases and J 5 bases, leaving 10 bases between the germline ends. Germline loops: CDR1 SGDLS, CDR2 YYNGEE. CDR3 amino acids: CASSRTPHNEQFF. DNA of the CDR3: TGTGCCAGCAGCCGGACTCCGCACAATGAGCAGTTCTTC.

The chain is built from TRBV6-1 and TRBJ1-2; possible D gene TRBD1, 5 bases. The CDR3 is made up of 13 amino acids. With 8 bases removed from V and 2 bases from J, the gap between germline ends came to 12 bases. Germline V lookup: CDR1 MNHNS, CDR2 SASEGT. CDR3 sequence: CASGPYRNYGYTF. The CDR3 DNA reads TGTGCCAGCGGACCTTACAGGAACTATGGCTACACCTTC.

This CDR3 reads CSVAKPWDKPNGYTF. As DNA, the CDR3 is TGCAGCGTCGCAAAACCTTGGGACAAACCAAATGGCTACACCTTC. The chain recombines TRBV29-1 with TRBJ1-2; possible D gene TRBD1, 6 bases. V lost 6 bases to trimming and J lost 6 bases, with 23 bases between them. Germline V gene data show CDR1 as SQVTM and CDR2 as ANQGSEA. There are 15 residues in the CDR3.

The chain employs TRBV7-2 and TRBJ2-2, with D uncertain. The germline V gene has CDR1 SGHTA and CDR2 FQGNSA. Trimming took off 1 base at V and 1 base at J, with 7 bases between the two ends. This CDR3 is built from 15 residues. CDR3 sequence reads: CASSLEELNTGELFF. CDR3 bases: TGTGCCAGCAGCTTAGAAGAACTGAACACCGGGGAGCTGTTTTTT.

The V call is TRBV6-1, the J call TRBJ2-2; a possible D gene is TRBD1 (5 bases). Per the germline V gene, CDR1 is MNHNS and CDR2 is SASEGT. V gave up 6 bases and J gave up 1 base, with 9 bases separating them. The CDR3 is made up of 14 amino acids. CDR3 residues: CASRAGQNTGELFF. CDR3 DNA: TGTGCCAGCAGGGCAGGACAGAACACCGGGGAGCTGTTTTTT.

V and J are TRBV7-9 and TRBJ2-7; possibly TRBD2 for D (5 bases). CDR1 and CDR2 (germline): SEHNR, FQNEAQ (reference sequence). The V and J ends lost 4 bases and 0 bases respectively, with 16 bases between them. The CDR3 loop spans 16 amino acids. CDR3 DNA: TGTGCCAGCAGCTCCGCCGGAGGTAGGAGCTCCTACGAGCAGTACTTC. Translating gives CASSSAGGRSSYEQYF.

Of note for this clone: A junction end diverges from the germline sequence, so it may reflect a read error. V and J are TRBV4-2 and TRBJ1-4; 7 bases agree with TRBD1. The length of the CDR3 is 14 residues. Germline V gives CDR1 LGHNA, CDR2 YNFKEQ. The DNA for the CDR3 is TGTGCCAGCGGCCAACAGGGACAGAATGAAAAACTGTTTTTT. It specifies CASGQQGQNEKLFF.

The chain links TRBV19 to TRBJ1-5; no clear D. The V end was cut by 3 bases, the J end by 0 bases, with 6 bases between. The CDR3 extends over 14 amino acids. Germline assignment: CDR1 LNHDA and CDR2 SQIVND (reference sequence). The CDR3 region has the DNA TGTGCCAGTAGTATGGAGTATAGCAATCAGCCCCAGCATTTT. Amino acid sequence: CASSMEYSNQPQHF.

The table lists this clone with a count of one. The chain links TRBV6-1 to TRBJ1-5; D is possibly TRBD1 (6 bases). Germline V gene data show CDR1 as MNHNS and CDR2 as SASEGT. Trimming took off 6 bases at V and 0 bases at J, with 12 bases between the two ends. This CDR3 is built from 15 residues. CDR3 sequence (DNA): TGTGCCAGCAGCGCAGACAGGACTAGCAATCAGCCCCAGCATTTT. Translation: CASSADRTSNQPQHF.

The J gene is TRBJ2-1, the V gene TRBV11-2; TRBD2 matches 8 bases. Germline V gene lookup returns CDR1 SGHAT and CDR2 FQNNGV. This CDR3 comprises 18 residues. V lost 4 bases to trimming and J lost 4 bases; unmatched junction nucleotides: 15. The CDR3 sequence is CASSSPARSGGEYNEQFF. CDR3 coding DNA: TGTGCCAGCAGCTCCCCTGCCAGGAGCGGGGGAGAATACAATGAGCAGTTCTTC.

In DNA, the CDR3 is TGTGCCAGCAGGTCCCTCCGGGACTCCTACGAGCAGTACTTC. Amino acids: CASRSLRDSYEQYF. This rearrangement joins TRBV6-6 to TRBJ2-7, with a tentative D call TRBD2 (5 bases). CDR1 and CDR2 from the germline V gene are MNHNY and SVGAGI (reference sequence). V was clipped by 6 bases and J by 0 bases, with 12 bases between them. The CDR3 contains 14 residues.

The chain recombines TRBV5-1 with TRBJ2-5, with 8 bases fitting TRBD1. V dropped 3 bases and J dropped 5; count of bases not matched to a gene: 6. The length of the CDR3 is 14 residues. Germline V CDR1 and CDR2: SGHRS, YFSETQ. This chain's CDR3 is CASSSQGVEETQYF. In DNA form, the CDR3 reads TGCGCCAGCAGCTCACAGGGGGTGGAGGAGACCCAGTACTTC.

The chain uses TRBV6-6 and TRBJ1-4; a weak D match, TRBD1 (5 bases). CDR1 and CDR2 from the germline V gene are MNHNY and SVGAGI (reference sequence). The CDR3 sequence is 15 residues long. Trimming took off 0 bases at V and 8 bases at J, with 13 bases between the two ends. The CDR3 here is CASSYSWQGGEKLFF. For the CDR3, the DNA is TGTGCCAGCAGTTACTCGTGGCAGGGAGGAGAAAAACTGTTTTTT.